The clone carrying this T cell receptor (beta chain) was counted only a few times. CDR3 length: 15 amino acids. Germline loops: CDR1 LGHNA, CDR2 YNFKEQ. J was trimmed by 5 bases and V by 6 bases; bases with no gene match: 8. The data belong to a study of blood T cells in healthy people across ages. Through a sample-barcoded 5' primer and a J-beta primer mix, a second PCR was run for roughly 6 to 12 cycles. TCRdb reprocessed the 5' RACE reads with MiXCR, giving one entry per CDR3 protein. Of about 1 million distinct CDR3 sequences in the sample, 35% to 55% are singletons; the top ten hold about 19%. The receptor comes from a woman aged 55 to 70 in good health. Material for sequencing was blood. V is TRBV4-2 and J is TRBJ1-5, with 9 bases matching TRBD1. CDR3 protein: CASSLQGAGDQPQHF. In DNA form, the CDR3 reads TGTGCCAGCAGTCTACAGGGGGCAGGGGATCAGCCCCAGCATTTT.